This passage covers 28 T cell receptor beta chains from one sample sequenced in a study of blood T cell repertoires in COVID-19. Only in-frame clones appear in the TCRdb table, and some are missing; sequencing was by immunoSEQ multiplex PCR. This sample yields some 380,000 clones, of which around 90% are seen a single time; about 2.1% belongs to the top ten. Sequenced: PBMCs or T cells enriched from blood (not recorded which). Receptor source: a woman aged 40-49 years with acute COVID-19.

This chain connects TRBV15 to TRBJ2-1; weak D call: TRBD2 (5 bases). This CDR3 is built from 16 residues. V was shortened by 7 bases and J by 9 bases, with 25 bases between the two germline ends. Per germline, CDR1 LNHNV and CDR2 YYDKDF (reference sequence). The CDR3 region is CATTGDLAPSGGEQFF. CDR3 DNA: TGTGCCACCACCGGCGATCTAGCTCCCAGTGGTGGTGAGCAGTTCTTC.

The rearrangement links TRBV1 to TRBJ1-1; TRBD1, the table's D call, lacks a check against the DNA. TRBV1 is designated a pseudogene. This CDR3 contains 16 residues. The CDR3 protein is CTSSQETRDTGICAFF. The CDR3 bases are TGCACCAGCAGCCAAGAAACGAGGGACACTGGTATATGCGCTTTCTTT.

The rearrangement joins TRBV7-9 to TRBJ2-2, with D perhaps matching TRBD1 (5 bases). Trimming shortened V by 5 bases and J by 6 bases, and 10 bases separated the two germline ends. This CDR3 is built from 13 residues. Per germline, CDR1 SEHNR and CDR2 FQNEAQ (reference sequence). The CDR3 DNA sequence: TGTGCCAGCAGCGGCAGGGCTCCCGGGGAGCTGTTTTTT. It translates to CASSGRAPGELFF.

The chain links TRBV15 to TRBJ1-5, with 7 bases aligning to TRBD1. Germline lookup yields CDR1 LNHNV and CDR2 YYDKDF (reference sequence). The CDR3 spans 16 residues. The V gene end was trimmed by 4 bases and the J gene end by 0 bases; junction bases not matched to a gene: 6. Written as DNA, the CDR3 is TGTGCCACCAGCACGAACAGGGGCGGTAGCAATCAGCCCCAGCATTTT. Translated: CATSTNRGGSNQPQHF.

The chain carries TRBV15 and TRBJ2-7; weak D call: TRBD1 (5 bases). The CDR3 extends over 14 amino acids. V lost 0 bases to trimming and J lost 2 bases, with 8 bases between them. Germline V gene lookup returns CDR1 LNHNV and CDR2 YYDKDF (reference sequence). The CDR3 here is CATSRDQGAYEQYF. In nucleotides, the CDR3 is TGTGCCACCAGCAGAGACCAGGGCGCCTACGAGCAGTACTTC.

The rearrangement joins TRBV29-1 to TRBJ2-7, with 8 bases that match TRBD1. Germline loops: CDR1 SQVTM, CDR2 ANQGSEA. This CDR3 is built from 15 residues. J lost 6 bases, V lost 1 base, and 11 bases had no gene match. This chain's CDR3 is CSVEVNPGQGREQYF. The CDR3 nucleotides are TGCAGCGTTGAAGTCAACCCCGGACAGGGTCGCGAGCAGTACTTC.

The V gene is TRBV5-5, the J gene TRBJ1-1, with a tentative D call TRBD1 (5 bases). Germline loops: CDR1 SGHKS, CDR2 YYEKEE (reference sequence). The V and J ends lost 2 bases and 1 base respectively, with 6 bases between them. This CDR3 region has 13 residues. Here the CDR3 DNA reads TGTGCCAGCAGCTTAGGGGCGAACACTGAAGCTTTCTTT. Its translation: CASSLGANTEAFF.

The rearrangement joins TRBV5-1 to TRBJ1-6, with TRBD1 matching 8 bases. Germline V gene lookup returns CDR1 SGHRS and CDR2 YFSETQ. The V gene end was trimmed by 0 bases and the J gene end by 9 bases; junction bases not matched to a gene: 11. The CDR3 loop spans 17 amino acids. Here the CDR3 DNA reads TGCGCCAGCAGCTTGGCCAGGACAGGGAGCGGTTCTTCACCCCTCCACTTT. It yields the protein CASSLARTGSGSSPLHF.

V and J are TRBV12-3 or TRBV12-4 and TRBJ1-2; D unresolved. This CDR3 has 13 residues. Trimming shortened V by 6 bases and J by 4 bases, and 12 bases separated the two germline ends. CDR3 nucleotide sequence: TGTGCCAGCAGCCATCGGGGTAGCTATGGCTACACCTTC. Translation: CASSHRGSYGYTF.

CDR3 residues: CARRGNLNTEAFF. The CDR3 nucleotides are TGTGCCCGAAGGGGGAACCTGAACACTGAAGCTTTCTTT. The chain is built from TRBV30 and TRBJ1-1; D is perhaps TRBD1 (6 bases). CDR1 is GTSNPN, CDR2 SVGIG, per germline (reference sequence). Trimming pared 8 bases from V and 0 bases from J, leaving 13 bases between. The CDR3 is made up of 13 amino acids. Looking up the rest from reference TRBV30 and TRBJ1-1 gives the full variable domain: SQTIHQWPATLVQPVGSPLSLECTVEGTSNPNLYWYRQAAGRGLQLLFYSVGIGQISSEVPQNLSASRPQDRQFILSSKKLLLSDSGFYLCARRGNLNTEAFFGQGTRLTVV.

J is TRBJ1-2 and V is TRBV6-1; 7 bases match TRBD1. CDR3 size: 15 residues. The V gene's germline CDR1 is MNHNS and CDR2 SASEGT. V dropped 2 bases and J dropped 0; count of bases not matched to a gene: 3. Here the CDR3 reads CASSESQGANYGYTF. CDR3 DNA: TGTGCCAGCAGTGAATCCCAGGGGGCTAACTATGGCTACACCTTC.

J is TRBJ2-7 and V is TRBV4-1, with 10 positions matching TRBD1. Looked up from germline, CDR1 is MGHRA and CDR2 is YSYEKL. CDR3 length: 15 amino acids. V shed 4 bases, J shed 0 bases, and the junction held 3 bases outside the gene matches. This chain's CDR3 is CASSPGQGDSYEQYF. The CDR3 bases are TGCGCCAGCAGCCCCGGACAGGGGGACTCCTACGAGCAGTACTTC.

This sequence joins TRBV19 and TRBJ1-2; D gene unclear. The V gene's germline CDR1 is LNHDA and CDR2 SQIVND (reference sequence). Trimming removed 3 bases from V and 4 bases from J, with 15 bases in between. The CDR3 totals 15 residues. The CDR3 reads CASSIPQSTGYGYTF. CDR3 DNA sequence: TGTGCCAGTAGTATTCCTCAATCTACCGGCTATGGCTACACCTTC.

This clone has only one observation. The J gene is TRBJ2-5, the V gene TRBV7-7, with a tentative D call TRBD2 (6 bases). The V end lost 5 bases, the J end lost 5 bases, and 12 bases lay between the germline ends. The germline V gene has CDR1 SSHAT and CDR2 FNYEAQ (reference sequence). This CDR3 contains 13 residues. Here the CDR3 DNA reads TGTGCCAGCAGCCGGGACTTGGGGGAGACCCAGTACTTC. As protein: CASSRDLGETQYF.

This sequence joins TRBV24-1 and TRBJ2-1; 8 nucleotides align to TRBD1. With 4 bases clipped from V and 0 bases from J, the junction kept 7 bases outside the gene matches. The CDR3 loop spans 17 amino acids. Germline V gene data show CDR1 as KGHDR and CDR2 as SFDVKD. The CDR3 region is CATSEATGVSSYNEQFF. CDR3 coding DNA: TGTGCCACCAGTGAGGCGACAGGGGTGAGCTCCTACAATGAGCAGTTCTTC.

The gene calls are TRBV4-1 and TRBJ2-5; 14 bases line up with TRBD2. From germline, CDR1 is MGHRA and CDR2 YSYEKL. With V trimmed by 5 bases and J by 2 bases, 4 bases remained unmatched. The CDR3 length is 16 residues. CDR3 nucleotide sequence: TGCGCCAGCAGCGAGACTAGCGGGGGGGCGCAAGAGACCCAGTACTTC. Encoded protein: CASSETSGGAQETQYF.

The chain combines TRBV9 with TRBJ2-3; possibly TRBD2 for D (7 bases). Trimming took off 4 bases at V and 0 bases at J, with 15 bases between the two ends. In germline, CDR1 is SGDLS, CDR2 YYNGEE. This CDR3 contains 16 residues. CDR3 nucleotide sequence: TGTGCCAGCAGCCCCCTCGGGGGGCCTAGCACAGATACGCAGTATTTT. The encoded protein is CASSPLGGPSTDTQYF.

The rearrangement joins TRBV3-1 (or the pseudogene TRBV3-2) to TRBJ1-1; D gene unclear. Germline values: CDR1 LGHDT, CDR2 YNNKEL (reference sequence). Between the trimmed V and J ends, which lost 1 base and 5 bases, there was a span of 5 bases. The CDR3 loop spans 12 amino acids. In DNA, the CDR3 is TGTGCCAGCAGCCAAGTTAAAACTGAAGCTTTCTTT. Its protein is CASSQVKTEAFF.

This clone was seen just once. The chain has TRBV3-1 (or the pseudogene TRBV3-2) and TRBJ2-7, with D tentatively TRBD1 (9 bases). Germline CDR1 is LGHDT and CDR2 is YNNKEL (reference sequence). With 1 base removed from V and 3 bases from J, the gap between germline ends came to 19 bases. CDR3 size: 17 residues. The CDR3 loop is CASSQVRGGTGFYEQYF. DNA of the CDR3: TGTGCCAGCAGCCAAGTTCGGGGGGGGACAGGGTTCTACGAGCAGTACTTC.

The V gene is TRBV12-3 or TRBV12-4, the J gene TRBJ2-5; possible D gene TRBD1, 6 bases. There are 13 residues in the CDR3. Trimming took 5 bases from V and 2 from J, leaving 9 bases between them. The CDR3 loop is CASSGGQQETQYF. CDR3 bases: TGTGCCAGCAGTGGCGGACAGCAAGAGACCCAGTACTTC.

This chain uses TRBV5-4 with TRBJ1-6; no clear D. CDR1 and CDR2 (germline): SGHNT, YYREEE (reference sequence). This CDR3 has 16 residues. The ends were cut back, 0 bases at V and 5 bases at J, with 12 bases in the middle. CDR3 in amino acids: CASSLDGEPNNSPLHF. The CDR3 nucleotides are TGTGCCAGCAGCTTGGACGGGGAGCCAAATAATTCACCCCTCCACTTT.

The gene calls are TRBV6-5 and TRBJ1-6; no clear D gene. V lost 1 base and J 9 bases, leaving 7 bases between the germline ends. This CDR3 contains 13 residues. CDR1 and CDR2 (germline): MNHEY, SVGAGI. For the CDR3, the DNA is TGTGCCAGCAGTTACTTCGTCCGTTCACCCCTCCACTTT. Translated, it gives CASSYFVRSPLHF.

The chain links TRBV19 to TRBJ1-1; D is perhaps TRBD1 (5 bases). Germline CDR1 reads LNHDA; CDR2 reads SQIVND (reference sequence). V lost 5 bases and J lost 6, with 19 bases in between. This CDR3 comprises 15 residues. This CDR3 reads CASSEYRGAGAEAFF. CDR3 bases: TGTGCCAGTAGTGAATATCGTGGGGCGGGGGCTGAAGCTTTCTTT.

In this sample, this clone turned up once. The chain carries TRBV15 and TRBJ2-2; weak D call: TRBD1 (5 bases). Per germline, CDR1 LNHNV and CDR2 YYDKDF (reference sequence). The CDR3 sequence is 16 residues long. V was clipped by 1 base and J by 1 base, with 10 bases between them. The CDR3 region is CATSRVRRENTGELFF. The CDR3 DNA is TGTGCCACCAGCAGAGTGCGCAGGGAGAACACCGGGGAGCTGTTTTTT.

The chain is built from TRBV27 and TRBJ2-3, with 7 bases fitting TRBD1. CDR3 length: 14 residues. The ends lost 3 bases at V and 5 bases at J; junction bases unmatched: 5. CDR1 is MNHEY and CDR2 is SMNVEV in the germline V gene (reference sequence). This chain's CDR3 is CASSFDREGDTQYF. In nucleotides, the CDR3 is TGTGCCAGCAGTTTCGACAGGGAAGGAGATACGCAGTATTTT.

This rearrangement joins TRBV7-8 to TRBJ2-5; 11 nucleotides agree with TRBD1. The germline V gene has CDR1 SGHVS and CDR2 FQNEAQ. V shed 4 bases, J shed 5 bases, and the junction held 12 bases outside the gene matches. This CDR3 has 17 residues. The DNA for the CDR3 is TGTGCCAGCAGCTCCACGGGACAGGGGGTTTTTATGGAGACCCAGTACTTC. Encoded protein: CASSSTGQGVFMETQYF.

This chain links TRBV30 with TRBJ2-1, with a weak D call TRBD2 (6 bases). CDR1 and CDR2 (germline): GTSNPN, SVGIG (reference sequence). V was trimmed by 0 bases and J by 9 bases, leaving 12 bases between them. The CDR3 runs to 13 residues. The CDR3 region is CAWSVPGGAEQFF. DNA for the CDR3: TGTGCCTGGAGTGTACCCGGCGGGGCTGAGCAGTTCTTC.

The V and J genes are TRBV5-1 and TRBJ1-1; unclear D gene. V lost 4 bases and J 0 bases, leaving 16 bases between the germline ends. CDR3 length: 16 residues. Germline V gene data show CDR1 as SGHRS and CDR2 as YFSETQ. The CDR3, as DNA: TGCGCCAGCAGCCATCGACGGGATTTTATGAACACTGAAGCTTTCTTT. Its protein is CASSHRRDFMNTEAFF. The whole variable domain, filled in from reference TRBV5-1 and TRBJ1-1, reads KAGVTQTPRYLIKTRGQQVTLSCSPISGHRSVSWYQQTPGQGLQFLFEYFSETQRNKGNFPGRFSGRQFSNSRSEMNVSTLELGDSALYLCASSHRRDFMNTEAFFGQGTRLTVV.